This T cell receptor beta chain was sequenced for a study of patients and donors after allogeneic stem cell transplantation. TCRdb re-analysed the RT-PCR reads in MiXCR, keeping a single row per CDR3 protein. The table shows approximately 17,000 distinct CDR3 sequences, with 27% occurring only once. V was cut by 4 bases and J by 1 base, with 10 bases left in between. In germline, CDR1 is ENHRY, CDR2 SYGVKD. The CDR3 extends over 14 amino acids. V usage is TRBV10-3 and J usage is TRBJ1-1, with D possibly being TRBD1 (6 bases). Sequenced material: blood, either unsorted or a sorted T cell fraction (not recorded which). This clonotype originated in a human donor who was either an allogeneic HSCT recipient or a stem cell or donor lymphocyte infusion donor (not recorded which). It is not recorded whose cells these are; they may come from a transplant donor. Written as DNA, the CDR3 is TGTGCCATCAGTGGTAGACAGGAGAACACTGAAGCTTTCTTT. It encodes CAISGRQENTEAFF.